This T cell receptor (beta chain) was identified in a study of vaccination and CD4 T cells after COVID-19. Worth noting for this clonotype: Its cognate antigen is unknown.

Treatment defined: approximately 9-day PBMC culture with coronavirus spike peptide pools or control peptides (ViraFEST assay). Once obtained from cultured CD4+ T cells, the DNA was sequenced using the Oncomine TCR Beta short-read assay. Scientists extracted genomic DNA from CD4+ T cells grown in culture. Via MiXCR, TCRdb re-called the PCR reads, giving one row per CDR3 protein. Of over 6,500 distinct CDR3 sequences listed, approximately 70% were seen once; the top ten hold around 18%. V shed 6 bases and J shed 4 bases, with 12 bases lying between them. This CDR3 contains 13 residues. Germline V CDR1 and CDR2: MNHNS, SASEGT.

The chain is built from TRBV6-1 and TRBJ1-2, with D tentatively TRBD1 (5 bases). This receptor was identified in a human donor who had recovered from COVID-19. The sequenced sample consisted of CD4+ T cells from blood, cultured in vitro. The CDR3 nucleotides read TGTGCCAGCAGCAAGGGGCCTGGCTATGGCTACACCTTC. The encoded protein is CASSKGPGYGYTF.